Listed below are T cell receptor beta chains from one sample, sequenced in a study of CD8+CD57+ T cells in acquired aplastic anemia. TCRdb re-derived calls from the reads in MiXCR, one entry per CDR3 protein. The data hold about 190,000 distinct CDR3 sequences, with approximately 52% observed a single time. Input material: sorted CD4+, CD8+, or CD8+CD57+ T cells (not recorded which) from PBMCs. These receptors were obtained from a human donor in good health, serving as a control. Both conserved end residues are part of each CDR3. Fields, in order: J gene, clone size, D gene, V gene, CDR3 protein, CDR3 DNA. D genes are given only for firm matches. Part of the rows lack a size; the others show once, few, many or a class for expanded clones.

j_gene: TRBJ1-5; abundance: NA; d_gene: NA; v_gene: TRBV20-1; CDR3aa: CSARGGEEYQPQHF; CDR3nt: TGCAGTGCTAGAGGAGGGGAAGAGTATCAGCCCCAGCATTTT
j_gene: TRBJ2-3; abundance: NA; d_gene: NA; v_gene: TRBV7-9; CDR3aa: CASSLFGDSPTDTQYF; CDR3nt: TGTGCCAGCAGCTTATTCGGGGACTCCCCCACAGATACGCAGTATTTT
j_gene: TRBJ2-6; abundance: many; d_gene: NA; v_gene: TRBV7-9; CDR3aa: CASSRGAGAAGGANVLTF; CDR3nt: TGTGCCAGCAGCCGGGGGGCAGGGGCCGCCGGGGGGGCCAACGTCCTGACTTTC
j_gene: TRBJ1-1; abundance: few; d_gene: NA; v_gene: TRBV15; CDR3aa: CATSRAGSGTEAFF; CDR3nt: TGTGCCACCAGCAGAGCAGGGAGCGGCACTGAAGCTTTCTTT
j_gene: TRBJ1-4; abundance: NA; d_gene: TRBD1; v_gene: TRBV5-4; CDR3aa: CASSSGGTGAEKLFF; CDR3nt: TGTGCCAGCAGCTCAGGTGGGACAGGAGCCGAAAAACTGTTTTTT
j_gene: TRBJ1-6; abundance: NA; d_gene: NA; v_gene: TRBV29-1; CDR3aa: CSVGGDSESPLHF; CDR3nt: TGCAGCGTTGGGGGGGATTCGGAATCACCCCTCCACTTT
j_gene: TRBJ1-2; abundance: NA; d_gene: TRBD1; v_gene: TRBV20-1; CDR3aa: CSGLDREYYYGYTF; CDR3nt: TGCAGTGGTTTGGACAGGGAATACTACTATGGCTACACCTTC
j_gene: TRBJ2-5; abundance: NA; d_gene: NA; v_gene: TRBV7-3; CDR3aa: CASSLRAQMGETQYF; CDR3nt: TGTGCCAGCAGCTTACGGGCCCAAATGGGAGAGACCCAGTACTTC
j_gene: TRBJ2-1; abundance: NA; d_gene: NA; v_gene: TRBV7-9; CDR3aa: CASSLAVVRSYNEQFF; CDR3nt: TGTGCCAGCAGCTTAGCGGTAGTTCGCTCCTACAATGAGCAGTTCTTC
j_gene: TRBJ2-2; abundance: NA; d_gene: TRBD1; v_gene: TRBV7-2; CDR3aa: CASSLVDRLNTGELFF; CDR3nt: TGTGCCAGCAGCTTAGTGGACAGGTTGAACACCGGGGAGCTGTTTTTT
j_gene: TRBJ1-1; abundance: many; d_gene: NA; v_gene: TRBV11-2; CDR3aa: CASSDATGARPEAFF; CDR3nt: TGTGCCAGCAGCGACGCCACGGGGGCGCGTCCTGAAGCTTTCTTT
j_gene: TRBJ2-3; abundance: once; d_gene: TRBD2; v_gene: TRBV7-8; CDR3aa: CASSLGGRGGADTQYF; CDR3nt: TGTGCCAGCAGCTTGGGGGGGCGGGGGGGTGCAGATACGCAGTATTTT
j_gene: TRBJ2-7; abundance: few; d_gene: TRBD1; v_gene: TRBV5-1; CDR3aa: CASSLRQGTYEQYF; CDR3nt: TGCGCCAGCAGCTTGAGACAGGGCACCTACGAGCAGTACTTC
j_gene: TRBJ2-3; abundance: NA; d_gene: TRBD2; v_gene: TRBV25-1; CDR3aa: CASSDLSGGDTQYF; CDR3nt: TGTGCCAGCAGTGACCTTAGCGGGGGCGATACGCAGTATTTT
j_gene: TRBJ1-1; abundance: NA; d_gene: NA; v_gene: TRBV19; CDR3aa: CASSPSPIVNTEAFF; CDR3nt: TGTGCCAGCAGCCCCAGCCCAATAGTGAACACTGAAGCTTTCTTT
j_gene: TRBJ1-6; abundance: NA; d_gene: NA; v_gene: TRBV12-3/TRBV12-4; CDR3aa: CASTSGLSLHF; CDR3nt: TGTGCCAGCACTTCGGGTTTGTCCCTCCACTTT
j_gene: TRBJ1-1; abundance: many; d_gene: NA; v_gene: TRBV10-3; CDR3aa: CAISERGRRTEAFF; CDR3nt: TGTGCCATCAGTGAAAGGGGTCGAAGGACTGAAGCTTTCTTT
j_gene: TRBJ2-2; abundance: NA; d_gene: NA; v_gene: TRBV20-1; CDR3aa: CSAGDHNTGELFF; CDR3nt: TGCAGTGCCGGTGATCATAACACCGGGGAGCTGTTTTTT
j_gene: TRBJ2-1; abundance: NA; d_gene: NA; v_gene: TRBV7-8; CDR3aa: CASSTRAAPPYRNEQFF; CDR3nt: TGTGCCAGCAGTACCAGGGCAGCCCCCCCTTACAGGAATGAGCAGTTCTTC
j_gene: TRBJ1-3; abundance: NA; d_gene: TRBD1; v_gene: TRBV10-2; CDR3aa: CASNAGTGDGNTIYF; CDR3nt: TGCGCCAGCAACGCCGGGACAGGGGATGGAAACACCATATATTTT
j_gene: TRBJ2-5; abundance: NA; d_gene: TRBD1; v_gene: TRBV10-3; CDR3aa: CASSVMGQARDTQYF; CDR3nt: TGTGCCAGCAGTGTAATGGGACAGGCCAGGGATACGCAGTACTTC
j_gene: TRBJ1-1; abundance: NA; d_gene: TRBD1; v_gene: TRBV7-2; CDR3aa: CASSLVPGQGSTEAFF; CDR3nt: TGTGCCAGCAGCTTAGTTCCGGGACAGGGGAGCACTGAAGCTTTCTTT
j_gene: TRBJ1-6; abundance: NA; d_gene: NA; v_gene: TRBV7-2; CDR3aa: CASSLAVNSPLHF; CDR3nt: TGTGCCAGCAGCTTAGCGGTTAATTCACCCCTCCACTTT
j_gene: TRBJ2-7; abundance: many; d_gene: NA; v_gene: TRBV20-1; CDR3aa: CSARRQSSSYEQYF; CDR3nt: TGCAGTGCTAGAAGACAGTCCAGCTCCTACGAGCAGTACTTC
j_gene: TRBJ2-5; abundance: NA; d_gene: TRBD1; v_gene: TRBV11-1; CDR3aa: CASSSRQGAQETQYF; CDR3nt: TGTGCCAGCAGCTCTCGGCAGGGGGCGCAGGAGACCCAGTACTTC
j_gene: TRBJ1-1; abundance: NA; d_gene: TRBD1; v_gene: TRBV9; CDR3aa: CASGQGALDTEAFF; CDR3nt: TGTGCCAGTGGACAGGGCGCCCTGGATACTGAAGCTTTCTTT
j_gene: TRBJ2-1; abundance: many; d_gene: NA; v_gene: TRBV2; CDR3aa: CASSEGGSEQFF; CDR3nt: TGTGCCAGCAGTGAAGGAGGCTCTGAGCAGTTCTTC
j_gene: TRBJ1-2; abundance: few; d_gene: TRBD1; v_gene: TRBV28; CDR3aa: CASSPRDRGRANYGYTF; CDR3nt: TGTGCCAGCAGTCCACGGGACAGGGGGCGGGCTAACTATGGCTACACCTTC
j_gene: TRBJ1-4; abundance: NA; d_gene: NA; v_gene: TRBV2; CDR3aa: CVSTSRRGDEKLFF; CDR3nt: TGTGTCAGCACAAGCAGGAGAGGGGATGAAAAACTGTTTTTT
j_gene: TRBJ2-3; abundance: few; d_gene: TRBD1; v_gene: TRBV5-1; CDR3aa: CASRELAGQGADTQYF; CDR3nt: TGCGCCAGCAGGGAGCTAGCGGGACAGGGGGCAGATACGCAGTATTTT
j_gene: TRBJ2-3; abundance: NA; d_gene: TRBD1; v_gene: TRBV7-9; CDR3aa: CASSPGQPLDTDTQYF; CDR3nt: TGTGCCAGCAGCCCGGGACAGCCCCTTGACACAGATACGCAGTATTTT
j_gene: TRBJ2-1; abundance: many; d_gene: NA; v_gene: TRBV2; CDR3aa: CASSEQNNEQFF; CDR3nt: TGTGCCAGCAGTGAACAGAACAATGAGCAGTTCTTC
j_gene: TRBJ2-2; abundance: NA; d_gene: TRBD2; v_gene: TRBV24-1; CDR3aa: CATGGPAGGALNTGELFF; CDR3nt: TGTGCCACCGGTGGACCCGCGGGGGGGGCGCTGAATACCGGGGAGCTGTTTTTT
j_gene: TRBJ2-3; abundance: many; d_gene: TRBD1; v_gene: TRBV6-1; CDR3aa: CASSTGQGADTQYF; CDR3nt: TGTGCCAGCAGTACGGGACAGGGTGCAGATACGCAGTATTTT
j_gene: TRBJ2-1; abundance: NA; d_gene: TRBD2; v_gene: TRBV20-1; CDR3aa: CSAGTSGGETQFF; CDR3nt: TGCAGTGCAGGCACATCGGGGGGGGAGACCCAGTTCTTC
j_gene: TRBJ2-1; abundance: NA; d_gene: NA; v_gene: TRBV24-1; CDR3aa: CATSDLTGEQFF; CDR3nt: TGTGCCACCAGTGATTTGACGGGGGAGCAGTTCTTC
j_gene: TRBJ2-2; abundance: NA; d_gene: NA; v_gene: TRBV6-5; CDR3aa: CASSYSGQGELFF; CDR3nt: TGTGCCAGCAGTTACTCCGGACAGGGGGAGCTGTTTTTT
j_gene: TRBJ1-2; abundance: NA; d_gene: NA; v_gene: TRBV9; CDR3aa: CASINEPGYTF; CDR3nt: TGTGCCAGCATCAACGAACCGGGCTACACCTTC
j_gene: TRBJ2-2; abundance: NA; d_gene: NA; v_gene: TRBV18; CDR3aa: CASSPRPVTGELFF; CDR3nt: TGTGCCAGCTCACCACGTCCGGTCACCGGGGAGCTGTTTTTT
j_gene: TRBJ1-2; abundance: NA; d_gene: TRBD1; v_gene: TRBV2; CDR3aa: CASSDGDRDYGYTF; CDR3nt: TGTGCCAGCAGTGATGGGGACAGGGACTATGGCTACACCTTC
j_gene: TRBJ1-6; abundance: few; d_gene: NA; v_gene: TRBV7-9; CDR3aa: CASSLDLGDNSPLHF; CDR3nt: TGTGCCAGCAGCTTAGATTTGGGGGATAATTCACCCCTCCACTTT
j_gene: TRBJ1-2; abundance: NA; d_gene: NA; v_gene: TRBV6-1; CDR3aa: CASSATGFKRDYGYTF; CDR3nt: TGTGCCAGCAGCGCCACGGGGTTTAAAAGGGACTATGGCTACACCTTC